The subject of this entry is one T cell receptor (beta chain). What it binds is unknown. The data stem from a study of beta chain features in type 1 diabetes. Broader study findings: Moderate yet significant TCRB CDR3 shortening was seen in Type 1 diabetes patients in all four CD4+ subsets.

cDNA synthesis used the whole RNA isolate, giving expressed TCRB sequences. Data came from immunoSEQ multiplex PCR; TCRdb stores just in-frame clones and leaves some out. The sample comprises roughly 150,000 clones, 6% to 9% of which are singletons, and 0.5% to 0.55% rests with the top ten. Material for sequencing was central memory CD4+ T cells from blood. This TCR derives from a man younger than 35 with type 1 diabetes.

CDR3 sequence (DNA): TGTGCGTCTCAGGCACGGATTAACACTGAAGCTTTCTTT. Protein: CASQARINTEAFF. This rearrangement joins TRBV15 to TRBJ1-1; D not certain. The length of the CDR3 is 13 residues. The germline gives CDR1 LNHNV, CDR2 YYDKDF (reference sequence).